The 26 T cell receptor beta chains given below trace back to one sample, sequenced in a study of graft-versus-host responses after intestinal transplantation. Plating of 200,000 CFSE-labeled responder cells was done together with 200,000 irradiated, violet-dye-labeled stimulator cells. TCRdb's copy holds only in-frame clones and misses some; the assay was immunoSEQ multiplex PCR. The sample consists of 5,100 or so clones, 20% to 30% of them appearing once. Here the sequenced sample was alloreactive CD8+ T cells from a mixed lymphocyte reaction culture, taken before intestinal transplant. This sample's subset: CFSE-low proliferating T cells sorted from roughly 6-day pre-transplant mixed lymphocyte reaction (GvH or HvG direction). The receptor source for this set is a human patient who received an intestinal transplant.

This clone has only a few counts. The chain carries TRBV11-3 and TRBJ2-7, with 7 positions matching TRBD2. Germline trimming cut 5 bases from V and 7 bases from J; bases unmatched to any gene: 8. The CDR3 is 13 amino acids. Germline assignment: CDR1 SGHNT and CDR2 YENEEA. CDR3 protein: CASSGAWGGEQYF. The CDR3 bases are TGTGCCAGCAGCGGGGCGTGGGGGGGGGAGCAGTACTTC.

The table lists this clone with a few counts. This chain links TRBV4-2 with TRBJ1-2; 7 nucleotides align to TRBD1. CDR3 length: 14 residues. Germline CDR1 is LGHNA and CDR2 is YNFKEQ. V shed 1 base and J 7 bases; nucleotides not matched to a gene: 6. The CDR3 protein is CASSQAGTVSGYTF. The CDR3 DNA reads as TGTGCCAGCAGCCAAGCCGGGACAGTGAGTGGCTACACCTTC.

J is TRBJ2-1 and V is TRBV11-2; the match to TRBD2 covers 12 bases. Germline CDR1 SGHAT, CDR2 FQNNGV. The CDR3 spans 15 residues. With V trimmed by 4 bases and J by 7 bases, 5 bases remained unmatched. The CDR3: CASSYRLAGVNEQFF. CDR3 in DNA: TGTGCCAGCAGCTACCGACTAGCGGGAGTGAATGAGCAGTTCTTC.

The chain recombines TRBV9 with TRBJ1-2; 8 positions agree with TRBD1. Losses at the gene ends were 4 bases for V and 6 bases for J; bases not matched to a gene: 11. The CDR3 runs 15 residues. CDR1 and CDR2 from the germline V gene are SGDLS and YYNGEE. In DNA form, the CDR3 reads TGTGCCAGCAGCCAGGGGACAGGCTTAATACATGGCTACACCTTC. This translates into CASSQGTGLIHGYTF.

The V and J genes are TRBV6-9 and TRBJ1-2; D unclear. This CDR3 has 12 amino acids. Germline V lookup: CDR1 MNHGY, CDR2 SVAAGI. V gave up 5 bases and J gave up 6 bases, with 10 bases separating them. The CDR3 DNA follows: TGTGCCAGCAGTGCGTCCGATGATGGCTACACCTTC. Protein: CASSASDDGYTF.

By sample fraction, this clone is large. The CDR3 loop is CASSLGFLNTEAFF. The CDR3 bases are TGCGCCAGCAGCTTGGGATTTCTGAACACTGAAGCTTTCTTT. The chain has TRBV5-1 and TRBJ1-1; D is uncertain. Trimming pared 0 bases from V and 0 bases from J, leaving 6 bases between. In germline, CDR1 is SGHRS, CDR2 YFSETQ. The CDR3 is 14 residues long.

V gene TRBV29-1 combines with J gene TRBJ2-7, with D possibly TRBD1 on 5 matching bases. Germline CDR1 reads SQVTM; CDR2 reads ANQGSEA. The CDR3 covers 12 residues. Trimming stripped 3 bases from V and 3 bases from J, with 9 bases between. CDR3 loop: CSVEDIHYEQYF. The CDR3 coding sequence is TGCAGCGTTGAGGACATCCACTACGAGCAGTACTTC.

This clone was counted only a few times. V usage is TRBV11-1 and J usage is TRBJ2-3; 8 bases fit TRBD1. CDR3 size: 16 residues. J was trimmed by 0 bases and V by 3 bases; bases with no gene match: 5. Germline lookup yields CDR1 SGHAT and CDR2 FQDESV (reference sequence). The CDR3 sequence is CASSFGTGPSTDTQYF. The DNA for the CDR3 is TGTGCCAGCAGCTTCGGGACAGGTCCTAGCACAGATACGCAGTATTTT. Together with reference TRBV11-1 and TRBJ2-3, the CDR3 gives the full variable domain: EAEVAQSPRYKITEKSQAVAFWCDPISGHATLYWYRQILGQGPELLVQFQDESVVDDSQLPKDRFSAERLKGVDSTLKIQPAELGDSAMYLCASSFGTGPSTDTQYFGPGTRLTVL.

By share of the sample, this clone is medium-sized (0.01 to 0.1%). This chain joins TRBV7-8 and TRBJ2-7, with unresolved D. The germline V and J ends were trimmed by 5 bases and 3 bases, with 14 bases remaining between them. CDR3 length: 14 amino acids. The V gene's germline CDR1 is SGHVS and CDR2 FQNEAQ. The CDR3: CASSPPDKYYEQYF. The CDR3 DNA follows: TGTGCCAGCAGCCCGCCCGACAAGTACTACGAGCAGTACTTC.

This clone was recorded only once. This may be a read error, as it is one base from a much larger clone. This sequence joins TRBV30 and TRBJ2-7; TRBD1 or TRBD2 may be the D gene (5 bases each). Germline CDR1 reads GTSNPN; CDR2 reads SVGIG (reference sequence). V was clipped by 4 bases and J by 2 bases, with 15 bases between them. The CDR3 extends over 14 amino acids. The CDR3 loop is CAWMPRGGPYEQYF. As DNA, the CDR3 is TGTGCCTGGATGCCCCGGGGCGGCCCCTACGAGCAGTACTTC.

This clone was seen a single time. CDR3 region: CASSIAGLSYEQYF. CDR3 DNA: TGTGCCAGTAGTATCGCAGGGCTCTCCTACGAGCAGTACTTC. The chain combines TRBV19 with TRBJ2-7; weak D call: TRBD1 (5 bases). Between the trimmed V and J ends, which lost 3 bases and 0 bases, there was a span of 9 bases. CDR3 size: 14 residues. The germline V gene has CDR1 LNHDA and CDR2 SQIVND (reference sequence).

This CDR3 reads CASSFGRVNTEAFF. The CDR3 bases are TGTGCCAGCAGTTTCGGCAGGGTGAACACTGAAGCTTTCTTT. This sequence joins TRBV28 and TRBJ1-1, with D tentatively TRBD1 (5 bases). Trimming left V 3 bases short and J 0 bases short, with 8 bases between. CDR3 size: 14 residues. CDR1 is MDHEN and CDR2 is SYDVKM in the germline V gene.

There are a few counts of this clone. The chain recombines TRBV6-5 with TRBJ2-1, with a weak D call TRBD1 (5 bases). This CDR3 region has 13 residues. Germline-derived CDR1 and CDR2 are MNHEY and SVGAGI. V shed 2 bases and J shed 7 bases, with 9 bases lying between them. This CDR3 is CASSYGAGNEQFF. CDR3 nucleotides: TGTGCCAGCAGTTACGGGGCCGGGAATGAGCAGTTCTTC.

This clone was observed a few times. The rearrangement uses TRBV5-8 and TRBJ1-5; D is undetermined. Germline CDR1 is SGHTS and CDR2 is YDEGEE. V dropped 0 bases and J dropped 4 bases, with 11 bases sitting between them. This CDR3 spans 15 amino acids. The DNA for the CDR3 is TGTGCCAGCAGCTTGGTAGTGGGCCTGAATCAGCCCCAGCATTTT. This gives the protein CASSLVVGLNQPQHF.

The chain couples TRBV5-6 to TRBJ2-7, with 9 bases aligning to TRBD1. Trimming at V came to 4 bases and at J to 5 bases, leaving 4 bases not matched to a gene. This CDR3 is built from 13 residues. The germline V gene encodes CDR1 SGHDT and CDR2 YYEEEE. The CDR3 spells CASSLRDRDEQYF. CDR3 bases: TGTGCCAGCAGCCTCCGGGACAGGGACGAGCAGTACTTC. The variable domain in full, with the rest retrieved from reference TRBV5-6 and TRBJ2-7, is DAGVTQSPTHLIKTRGQQVTLRCSPKSGHDTVSWYQQALGQGPQFIFQYYEEEERQRGNFPDRFSGHQFPNYSSELNVNALLLGDSALYLCASSLRDRDEQYFGPGTRLTVT.

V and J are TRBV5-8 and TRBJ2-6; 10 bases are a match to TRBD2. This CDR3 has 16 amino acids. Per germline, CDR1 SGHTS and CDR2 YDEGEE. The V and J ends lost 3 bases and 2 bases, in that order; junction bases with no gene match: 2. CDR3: CASSYTSGAGANVLTF. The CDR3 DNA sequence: TGTGCCAGCAGCTATACTAGCGGGGCTGGGGCCAACGTCCTGACTTTC. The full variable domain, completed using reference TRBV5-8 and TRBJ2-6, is EAGVTQSPTHLIKTRGQQATLRCSPISGHTSVYWYQQALGLGLQFLLWYDEGEERNRGNFPPRFSGRQFPNYSSELNVNALELEDSALYLCASSYTSGAGANVLTFGAGSRLTVL.

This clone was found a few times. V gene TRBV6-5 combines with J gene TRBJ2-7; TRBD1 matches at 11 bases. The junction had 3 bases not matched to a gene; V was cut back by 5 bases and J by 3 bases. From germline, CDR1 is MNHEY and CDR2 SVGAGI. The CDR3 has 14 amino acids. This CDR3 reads CASSTGTGGYEQYF. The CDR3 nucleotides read TGTGCCAGCAGTACCGGGACAGGGGGCTACGAGCAGTACTTC.

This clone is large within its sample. The CDR3 coding sequence is TGTGCCAGCAGCCCAGAGGCCTCCTACGAGCAGTACTTC. Residues: CASSPEASYEQYF. The chain carries TRBV7-9 and TRBJ2-7; D not resolved. CDR3 length: 13 residues. Germline CDR1 and CDR2: SEHNR and FQNEAQ (reference sequence). V was cut by 5 bases and J by 0 bases, with 8 bases left in between.

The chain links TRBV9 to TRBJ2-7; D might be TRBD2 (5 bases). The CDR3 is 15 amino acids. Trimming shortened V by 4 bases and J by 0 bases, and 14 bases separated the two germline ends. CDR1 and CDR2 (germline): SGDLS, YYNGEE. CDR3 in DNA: TGTGCCAGCAGCCAAGGGATAGCGTTCTCCTACGAGCAGTACTTC. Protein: CASSQGIAFSYEQYF.

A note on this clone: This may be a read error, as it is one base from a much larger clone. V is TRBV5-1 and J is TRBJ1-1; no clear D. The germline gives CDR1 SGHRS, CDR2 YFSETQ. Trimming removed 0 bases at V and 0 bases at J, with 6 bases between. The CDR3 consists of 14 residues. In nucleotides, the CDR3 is TGCGCCAGCAGCTTGGTATTTCTGAACACTGAAGCTTTCTTT. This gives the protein CASSLVFLNTEAFF. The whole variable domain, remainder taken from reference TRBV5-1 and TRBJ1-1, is KAGVTQTPRYLIKTRGQQVTLSCSPISGHRSVSWYQQTPGQGLQFLFEYFSETQRNKGNFPGRFSGRQFSNSRSEMNVSTLELGDSALYLCASSLVFLNTEAFFGQGTRLTVV.

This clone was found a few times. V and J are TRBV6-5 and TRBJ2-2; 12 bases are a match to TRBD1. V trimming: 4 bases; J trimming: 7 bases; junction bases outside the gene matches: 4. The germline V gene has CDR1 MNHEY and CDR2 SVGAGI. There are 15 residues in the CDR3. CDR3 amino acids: CASSWGQGAIGELFF. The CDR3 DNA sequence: TGTGCCAGCAGTTGGGGACAGGGGGCGATCGGGGAGCTGTTTTTT.

CDR3 sequence reads: CASSDAQTYEQYF. Written as DNA, the CDR3 is TGTGCCAGCAGCGACGCGCAAACCTACGAGCAGTACTTC. The chain is built from TRBV9 and TRBJ2-7; D call uncertain. Germline V CDR1 and CDR2: SGDLS, YYNGEE. The CDR3 is 13 amino acids. Trimming pared 3 bases from V and 2 bases from J, leaving 9 bases between. The full variable domain, its missing parts supplied by reference TRBV9 and TRBJ2-7, is DSGVTQTPKHLITATGQRVTLRCSPRSGDLSVYWYQQSLDQGLQFLIQYYNGEERAKGNILERFSAQQFPDLHSELNLSSLELGDSALYFCASSDAQTYEQYFGPGTRLTVT.

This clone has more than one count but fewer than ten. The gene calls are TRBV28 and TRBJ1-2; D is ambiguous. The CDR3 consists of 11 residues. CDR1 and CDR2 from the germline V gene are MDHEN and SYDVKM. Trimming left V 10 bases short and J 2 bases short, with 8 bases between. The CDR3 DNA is TGTGCCACAGTGGGAAACTATGGCTACACCTTC. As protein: CATVGNYGYTF.

CDR3 residues: CASSLPGQGRDEQFF. The CDR3 DNA reads as TGTGCCAGCAGCCTACCGGGACAGGGGAGGGATGAGCAGTTCTTC. V and J are TRBV9 and TRBJ2-1; 10 nucleotides match TRBD1. The CDR3 covers 15 residues. J lost 8 bases, V lost 4 bases, and 9 bases had no gene match. CDR1 is SGDLS and CDR2 is YYNGEE in the germline V gene.

CDR3 sequence (DNA): TGTGCCAGCAGCTCCGGGCTAGCGGGAGGGCGAATATACGAGCAGTACTTC. This encodes CASSSGLAGGRIYEQYF. This sequence joins TRBV7-3 and TRBJ2-7; 12 nucleotides match TRBD2. Germline V CDR1 and CDR2: SGHTA, FQGTGA. J was trimmed by 4 bases and V by 4 bases; bases with no gene match: 11. The CDR3 has 17 residues.

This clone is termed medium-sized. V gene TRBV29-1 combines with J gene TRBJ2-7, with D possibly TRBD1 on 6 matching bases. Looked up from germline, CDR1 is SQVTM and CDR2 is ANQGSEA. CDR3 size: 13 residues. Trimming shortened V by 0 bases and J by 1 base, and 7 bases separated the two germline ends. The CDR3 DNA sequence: TGCAGCGTTGAAGACGGACAGTCCTACGAGCAGTACTTC. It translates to CSVEDGQSYEQYF.